This T cell receptor (beta chain) emerged from a study of blood T cell repertoires in COVID-19 (dated by TCRdb to about 2020). About the investigation overall: Samples from collaborators originated in the United States, Italy and Spain and spanned both the acute and convalescent phases of COVID-19. The material from the prospective study consisted of cDNA or gDNA derived from T cells, B-cell-depleted T cells, or PBMCs. Deeply sampled blood TCRbeta repertoires from subjects exposed to, actively infected with, or recovered from COVID-19 were included in the dataset. A freely available public database, intended as a resource for researchers studying the immune response to SARS-CoV-2, is where the repertoires were released. Samples came from the ongoing ImmuneRACE study (first 160 participants) plus 1,254 subjects from 6 global collaborators. Nearly every sample came with metadata listing a de-identified subject ID, COVID-19 status, age in years and sex. Where available, HLA class I and class II types were obtained from metadata supplied by the sample provider rather than from assay-based typing. Results and caveats for the whole study, not just this receptor: The quantity of clinical and demographic metadata differed by source and by participant and was supplied without curation.

CDR3 length: 16 amino acids, cysteine to phenylalanine. CDR3 DNA only is kept here, 48 bases in frame from base 1. CDR1 and CDR2 were assigned from the germline V gene as SGHTA and FQGNSA. Relative to germline, V is 0 bases shorter and J is 0 bases shorter, with 12 bases between their ends. In the prospective study, participants were roughly 18 to 100 years old, resided in 24 geographic areas of the United States, and were enrolled through a virtual design. In the prospective study, cohorts were assigned on the basis of participant-reported clinical history obtained from a screening survey and a study questionnaire. For ImmuneRACE Cohort 3, a participant was defined as recovered based on two consecutive negative NP/OP PCR tests, clearance by a healthcare professional, or resolution of symptoms. In the prospective study, whole blood, serum and a nasopharyngeal or oropharyngeal swab were collected from each participant by mobile phlebotomists. Participants in the prospective study had the option to provide additional blood draws and questionnaires over a roughly 2-month period. Blood samples from the prospective study were shipped frozen or at room temperature prior to DNA extraction.

TCRbeta CDR3 regions were amplified from genomic DNA using the immunoSEQ Assay, a bias-controlled multiplex PCR. In the authors' own workflow: Within the assay, amplification of reference gene primers was used to estimate how many nucleated cells each sample contained. To quantify the absolute abundance of each unique TCRbeta CDR3 rearrangement, sequence reads were collapsed and filtered. Productive Simpson clonality was computed per sample as the square root of Simpson's diversity index over productive rearrangements. What TCRdb holds here is the immuneACCESS table cut down to in-frame rearrangements. Part of the clones is not present; checked against another copy, under half of the missing clones reflect an unresolved V gene, and the others are unexplained. The V and J calls and the clone size are those of that table, but D and trimming were determined from the DNA. The sample table records approximately 320,000 clones; approximately 86% of these occur just once. The ten largest clones add up to about 9.8% of the sample.

In regard to this clone: It has no known antigen specificity. Per-nucleotide qualities are absent, and no much larger clonotype sits a single base away.

The receptor's source is a young woman who had recovered from COVID-19. Material for sequencing was PBMCs or T cells enriched from blood (not recorded which). This chain joins TRBV7-2 to TRBJ2-7; the D region possibly corresponds to TRBD1 (5 bases align). The CDR3: CASSLAHQGSSYEQYF. The bases are TGTGCCAGCAGCTTAGCGCACCAGGGCAGCTCCTACGAGCAGTACTTC.